This T cell receptor beta chain was documented in a study of T cells in narcolepsy. This table comes from immunoSEQ multiplex PCR, and its TCRdb copy is limited to in-frame clones, with some not included. The sample lists tens of thousands of clones, roughly 86% occurring once. Comments on this clone: As yet, its antigen is unknown.

Regarding the study as a whole: Healthy controls reportedly lacked the autoreactive clonotypes serially found in patients' blood.

This CDR3 has 14 residues. CDR1 and CDR2 (germline): MNHEY, SMNVEV (reference sequence). Trimming cost V 2 bases and J 6 bases, with 10 bases left between them. The chain combines TRBV27 with TRBJ2-2, with D perhaps matching TRBD1 (5 bases). The sample taken for sequencing was memory (CD45RA-) CD4+ T cells from blood. The receptor was isolated from a human donor in good health. CDR3 DNA sequence: TGTGCCAGCAGTTTACTAGGGGCCGCCGGGGAGCTGTTTTTT. It encodes CASSLLGAAGELFF.